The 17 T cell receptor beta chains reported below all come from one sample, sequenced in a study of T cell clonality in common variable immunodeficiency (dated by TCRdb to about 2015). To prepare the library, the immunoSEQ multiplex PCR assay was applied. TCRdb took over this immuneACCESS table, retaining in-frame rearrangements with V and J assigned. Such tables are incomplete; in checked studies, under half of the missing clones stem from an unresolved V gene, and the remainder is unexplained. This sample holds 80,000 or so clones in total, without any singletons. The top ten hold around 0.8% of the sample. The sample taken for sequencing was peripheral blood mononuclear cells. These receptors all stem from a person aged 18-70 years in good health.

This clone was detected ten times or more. The CDR3 loop reads CASSPMHTGEDEKLFF. CDR3 DNA (partial): TGTGCCAGCTCACCAATGCATACAGGGGAGGATGAAAAA. The chain links TRBV18 to TRBJ1-4; 7 bases match TRBD1. The read gets to within 3 residues of the CDR3 end, and the germline J gene fills in the rest. Per germline, CDR1 KGHSH and CDR2 LQKENI. The CDR3 sequence is 16 residues long. The trim removed 2 bases at V and 6 bases at J, leaving 9 bases unmatched.

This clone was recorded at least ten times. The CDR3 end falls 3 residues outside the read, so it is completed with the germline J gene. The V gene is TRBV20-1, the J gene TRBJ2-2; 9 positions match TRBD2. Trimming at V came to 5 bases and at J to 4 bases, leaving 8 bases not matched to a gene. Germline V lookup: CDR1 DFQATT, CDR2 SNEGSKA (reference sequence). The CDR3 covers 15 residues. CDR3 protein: CSAPTSGRPTGELFF. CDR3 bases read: TGCAGTGCTCCGACTAGCGGAAGACCCACCGGGGAG.

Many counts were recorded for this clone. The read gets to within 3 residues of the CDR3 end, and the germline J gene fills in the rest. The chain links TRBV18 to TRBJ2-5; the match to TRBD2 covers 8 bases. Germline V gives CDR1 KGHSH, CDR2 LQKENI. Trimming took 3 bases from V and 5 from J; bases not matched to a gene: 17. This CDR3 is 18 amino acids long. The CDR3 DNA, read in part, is TGTGCCAGCTCACCCCCCGGCGGGGGCGGGAGGTCGATGGAGACC. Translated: CASSPPGGGGRSMET. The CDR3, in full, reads CASSPPGGGGRSMETQYF.

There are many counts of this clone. CDR3 loop: CASSIRSGRGFSYEQYF. The part of the CDR3 DNA that was read is TGTGCCAGTAGTATCAGGTCAGGTAGAGGCTTCTCCTACGAG. This chain connects TRBV19 to TRBJ2-7, with unresolved D. The sequence runs out 3 residues before the end of the CDR3; the remainder is reconstructed from the germline J gene. The CDR3 length is 17 residues. Between the trimmed V and J ends, which lost 3 bases and 0 bases, there was a span of 18 bases. Germline V gene data show CDR1 as LNHDA and CDR2 as SQIVND (reference sequence).

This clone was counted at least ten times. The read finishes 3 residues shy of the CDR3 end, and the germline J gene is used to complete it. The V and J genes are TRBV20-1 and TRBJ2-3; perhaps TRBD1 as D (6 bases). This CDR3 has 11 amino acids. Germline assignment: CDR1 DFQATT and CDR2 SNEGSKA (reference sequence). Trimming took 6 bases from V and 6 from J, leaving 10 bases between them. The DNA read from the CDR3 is TGCAGTGCCAGGGGCTCGGATACG. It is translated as CSARGSDT. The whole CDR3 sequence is CSARGSDTQYF.

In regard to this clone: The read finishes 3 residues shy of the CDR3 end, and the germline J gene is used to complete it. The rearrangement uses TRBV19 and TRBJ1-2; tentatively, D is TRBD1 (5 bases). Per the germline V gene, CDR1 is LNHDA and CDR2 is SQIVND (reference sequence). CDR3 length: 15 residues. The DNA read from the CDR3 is TGTGCCAGTAGCCCTGATAGCGGGGACTTTAATGAC. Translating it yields CASSPDSGDFND. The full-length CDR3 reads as CASSPDSGDFNDYTF.

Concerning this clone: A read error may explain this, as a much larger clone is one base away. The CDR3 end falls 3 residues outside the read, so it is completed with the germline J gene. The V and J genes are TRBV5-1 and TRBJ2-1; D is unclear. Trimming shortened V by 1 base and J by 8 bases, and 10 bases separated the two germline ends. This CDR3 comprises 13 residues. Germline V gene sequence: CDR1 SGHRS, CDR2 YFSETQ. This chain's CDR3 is CASSLFAYDEQFF. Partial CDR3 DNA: TGCGCCAGCAGCTTGTTTGCGTACGATGAG.

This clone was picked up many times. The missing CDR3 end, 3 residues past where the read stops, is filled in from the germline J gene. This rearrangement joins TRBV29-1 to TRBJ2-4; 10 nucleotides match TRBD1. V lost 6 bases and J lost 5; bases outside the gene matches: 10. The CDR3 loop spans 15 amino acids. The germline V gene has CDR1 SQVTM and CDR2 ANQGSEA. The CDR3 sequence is CSVSSPDRGENIQYF. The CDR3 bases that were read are TGCAGCGTCTCATCCCCGGACAGGGGGGAAAACATT.

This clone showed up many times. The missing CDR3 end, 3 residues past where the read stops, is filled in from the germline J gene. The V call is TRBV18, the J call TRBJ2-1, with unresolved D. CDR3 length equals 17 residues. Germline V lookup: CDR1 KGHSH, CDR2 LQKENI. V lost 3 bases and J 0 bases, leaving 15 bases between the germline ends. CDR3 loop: CASSPDVAAASYNEQFF. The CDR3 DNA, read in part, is TGTGCCAGCTCACCCGATGTCGCGGCCGCCTCCTACAATGAG.

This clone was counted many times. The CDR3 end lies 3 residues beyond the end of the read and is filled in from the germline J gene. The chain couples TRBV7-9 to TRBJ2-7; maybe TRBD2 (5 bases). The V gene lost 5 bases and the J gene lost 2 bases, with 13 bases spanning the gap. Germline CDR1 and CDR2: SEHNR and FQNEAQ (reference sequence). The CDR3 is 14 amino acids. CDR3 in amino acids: CASSVTSQAYEQYF. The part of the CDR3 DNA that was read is TGTGCCAGCAGCGTTACTAGTCAGGCCTACGAG.

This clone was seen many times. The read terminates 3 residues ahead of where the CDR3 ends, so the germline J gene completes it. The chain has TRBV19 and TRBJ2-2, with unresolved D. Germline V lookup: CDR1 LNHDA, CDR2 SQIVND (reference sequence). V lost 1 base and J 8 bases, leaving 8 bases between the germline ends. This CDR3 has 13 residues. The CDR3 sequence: CASSIVYSGELFF. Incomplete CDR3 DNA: TGTGCCAGTAGTATAGTGTATTCTGGGGAG.

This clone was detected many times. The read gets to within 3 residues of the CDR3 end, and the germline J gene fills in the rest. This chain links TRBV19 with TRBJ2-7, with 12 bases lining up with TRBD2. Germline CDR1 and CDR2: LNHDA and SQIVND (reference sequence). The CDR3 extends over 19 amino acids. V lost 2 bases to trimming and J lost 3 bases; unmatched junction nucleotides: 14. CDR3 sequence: CASSILPGLAGARGYEQYF. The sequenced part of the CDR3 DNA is TGTGCCAGTAGTATACTTCCGGGACTAGCGGGTGCCCGGGGCTACGAG.

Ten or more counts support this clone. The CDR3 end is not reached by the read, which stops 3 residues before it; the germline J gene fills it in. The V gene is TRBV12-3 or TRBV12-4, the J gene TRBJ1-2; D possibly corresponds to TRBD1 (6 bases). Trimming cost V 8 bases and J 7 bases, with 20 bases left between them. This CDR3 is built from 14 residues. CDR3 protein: CASAPSGTPLGYTF. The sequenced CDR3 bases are TGTGCCAGCGCACCCTCAGGGACACCCCTTGGC.

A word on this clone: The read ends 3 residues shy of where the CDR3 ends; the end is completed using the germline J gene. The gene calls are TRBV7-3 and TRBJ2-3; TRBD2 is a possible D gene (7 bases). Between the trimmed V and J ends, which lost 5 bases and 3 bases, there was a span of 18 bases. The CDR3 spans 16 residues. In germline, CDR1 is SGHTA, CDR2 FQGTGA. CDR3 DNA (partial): TGTGCCAGCAGCGGGGGGGGCAGGGGAGAAACAGATACG. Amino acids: CASSGGGRGETDT. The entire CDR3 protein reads CASSGGGRGETDTQYF.

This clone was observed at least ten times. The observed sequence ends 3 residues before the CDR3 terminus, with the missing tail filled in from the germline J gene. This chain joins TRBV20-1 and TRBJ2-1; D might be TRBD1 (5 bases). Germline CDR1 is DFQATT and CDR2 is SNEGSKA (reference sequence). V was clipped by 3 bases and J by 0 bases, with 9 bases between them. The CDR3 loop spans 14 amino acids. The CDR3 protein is CSARVRVSYNEQFF. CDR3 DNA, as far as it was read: TGCAGTGCTAGGGTCAGGGTCTCCTACAATGAG.

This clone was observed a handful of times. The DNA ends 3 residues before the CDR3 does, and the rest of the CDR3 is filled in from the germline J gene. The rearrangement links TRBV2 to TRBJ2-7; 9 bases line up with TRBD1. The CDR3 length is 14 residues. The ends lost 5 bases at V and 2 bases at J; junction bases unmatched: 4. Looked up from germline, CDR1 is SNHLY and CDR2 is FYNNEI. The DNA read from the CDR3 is TGTGCCAGCAGTCCCGACAGGGGGACCTACGAG. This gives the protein CASSPDRGTYE. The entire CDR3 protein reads CASSPDRGTYEQYF.

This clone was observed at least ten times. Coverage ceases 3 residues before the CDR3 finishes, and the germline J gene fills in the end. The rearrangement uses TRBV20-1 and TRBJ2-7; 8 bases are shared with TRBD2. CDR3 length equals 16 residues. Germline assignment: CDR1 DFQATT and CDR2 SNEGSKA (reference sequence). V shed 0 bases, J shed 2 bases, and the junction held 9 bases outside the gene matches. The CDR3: CSARDTGGGLAYEQYF. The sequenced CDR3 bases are TGCAGTGCTAGAGATACGGGCGGGGGACTAGCCTACGAG.